This T cell receptor (beta chain) was sequenced in a study of long-term antiretroviral therapy in people with HIV. The CDR3 consists of 17 residues. Germline CDR1 and CDR2: SGHRS and YFSETQ. J gave up 0 bases and V 4 bases, and 7 bases lay outside the gene matches. Details on this clone: Its antigen is currently unknown.

Specimens carried about 0.95-11 million cryopreserved PBMC before DNA extraction. Study outcomes and limitations: Collection of the blood took place between the mid-2000s and the late 2010s. The ART regimens in use then may have been less effective than current ones.

The assay, immunoSEQ v3.0, was run at survey level. Measured with immunoSEQ multiplex PCR; TCRdb has only the in-frame clones, and not every one. Of some 11,000 clones in the sample, under 85% are singletons; the top ten hold approximately 10%. This receptor was taken from a woman in her 40s with HIV. This sample comprised unsorted PBMCs, obtained 0.8 years before starting antiretroviral therapy. The chain is built from TRBV5-1 and TRBJ2-1; 10 bases are shared with TRBD2. The CDR3, as DNA: TGCGCCAGCAGCGGCGGACTAGCGGAAAGCTCCTACAATGAGCAGTTCTTC. Translated: CASSGGLAESSYNEQFF.